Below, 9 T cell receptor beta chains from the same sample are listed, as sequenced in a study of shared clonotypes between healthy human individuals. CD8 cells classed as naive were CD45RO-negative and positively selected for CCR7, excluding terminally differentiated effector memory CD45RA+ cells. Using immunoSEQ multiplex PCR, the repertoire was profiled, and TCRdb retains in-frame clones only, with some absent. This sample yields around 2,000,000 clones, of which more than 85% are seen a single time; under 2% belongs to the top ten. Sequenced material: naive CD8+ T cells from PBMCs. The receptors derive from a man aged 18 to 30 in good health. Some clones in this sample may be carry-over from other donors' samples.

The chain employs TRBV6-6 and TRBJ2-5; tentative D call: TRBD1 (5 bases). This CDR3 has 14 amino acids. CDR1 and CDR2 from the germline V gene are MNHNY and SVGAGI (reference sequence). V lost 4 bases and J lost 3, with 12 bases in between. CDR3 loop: CASSSSDSKETQYF. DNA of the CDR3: TGTGCCAGCAGTTCCTCAGACAGTAAAGAGACCCAGTACTTC.

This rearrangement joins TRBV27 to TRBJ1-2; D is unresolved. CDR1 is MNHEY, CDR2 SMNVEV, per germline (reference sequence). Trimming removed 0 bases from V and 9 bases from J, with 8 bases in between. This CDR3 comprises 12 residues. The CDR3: CASSLSRESYTF. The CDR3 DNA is TGTGCCAGCAGTTTATCCCGGGAGAGCTACACCTTC.

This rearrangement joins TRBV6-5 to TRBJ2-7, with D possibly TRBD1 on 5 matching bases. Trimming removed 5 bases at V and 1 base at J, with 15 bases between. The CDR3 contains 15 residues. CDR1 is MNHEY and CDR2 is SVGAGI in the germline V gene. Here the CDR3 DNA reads TGTGCCAGCAGTATGGACATCGGCCGTTCCTACGAGCAGTACTTC. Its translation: CASSMDIGRSYEQYF.

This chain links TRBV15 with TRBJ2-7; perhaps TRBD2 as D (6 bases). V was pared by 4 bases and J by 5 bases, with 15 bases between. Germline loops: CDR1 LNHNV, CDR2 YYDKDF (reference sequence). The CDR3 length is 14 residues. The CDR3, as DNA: TGTGCCACCAGCACGCTCCCCGGGAGTCACGAGCAGTACTTC. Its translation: CATSTLPGSHEQYF.

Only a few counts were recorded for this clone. Here the CDR3 reads CASSSITGTHGYTF. The CDR3 DNA reads TGTGCCAGCAGTTCCATCACAGGGACCCATGGCTACACCTTC. The chain has TRBV27 and TRBJ1-2; D perhaps matches TRBD1 (6 bases). From germline, CDR1 is MNHEY and CDR2 SMNVEV (reference sequence). This CDR3 has 14 amino acids. The germline V and J ends were trimmed by 4 bases and 6 bases, with 15 bases remaining between them.

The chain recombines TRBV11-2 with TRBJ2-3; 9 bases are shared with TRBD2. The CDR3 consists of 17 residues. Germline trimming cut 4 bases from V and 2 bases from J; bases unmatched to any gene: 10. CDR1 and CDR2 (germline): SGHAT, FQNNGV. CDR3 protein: CASSSLRGLAPTDTQYF. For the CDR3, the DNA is TGTGCCAGCAGCTCCCTTAGGGGACTAGCTCCCACAGATACGCAGTATTTT.

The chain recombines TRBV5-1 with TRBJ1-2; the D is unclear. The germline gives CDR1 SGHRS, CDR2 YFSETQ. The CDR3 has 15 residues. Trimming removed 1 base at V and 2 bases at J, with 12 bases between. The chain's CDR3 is CASSLNRRWNYGYTF. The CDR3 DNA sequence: TGCGCCAGCAGCTTGAACCGCCGGTGGAACTATGGCTACACCTTC.

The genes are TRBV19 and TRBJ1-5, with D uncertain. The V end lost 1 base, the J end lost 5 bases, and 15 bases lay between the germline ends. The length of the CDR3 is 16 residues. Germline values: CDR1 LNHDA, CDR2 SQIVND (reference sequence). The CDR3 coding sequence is TGTGCCAGTAGTATAGGGATCAACCCTGGATATCAGCCCCAGCATTTT. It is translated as CASSIGINPGYQPQHF.

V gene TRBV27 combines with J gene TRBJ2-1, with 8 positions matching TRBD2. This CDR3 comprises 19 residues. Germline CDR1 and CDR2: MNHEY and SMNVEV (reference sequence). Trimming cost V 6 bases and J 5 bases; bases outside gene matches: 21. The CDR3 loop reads CASSGGVAGTNPPNNEQFF. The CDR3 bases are TGTGCCAGCAGCGGGGGGGTAGCGGGAACAAATCCACCCAACAATGAGCAGTTCTTC.